These 8 T cell receptor beta chains were sequenced from one sample in a study of identical twins. TCRdb reanalysed the 5' RACE reads using MiXCR and keeps one entry per CDR3 protein. The sample lists more than 1.5 million distinct CDR3 sequences; around 29% were seen once. Sequenced: cord blood. The source of these receptors is a newborn girl in good health.

Concerning this clonotype: One end of the junction is discordant with germline, which a read error may explain. The chain couples TRBV5-1 to TRBJ2-3; possible D gene TRBD2, 5 bases. Per germline, CDR1 SGHRS and CDR2 YFSETQ. The CDR3 is 17 residues long. CDR3 sequence reads: CAISLVGRWTSTDTQYF. CDR3 bases: TGCGCCATCAGCTTGGTGGGCAGGTGGACTAGCACAGATACGCAGTATTTT. The full variable domain, completed using reference TRBV5-1 and TRBJ2-3, is KAGVTQTPRYLIKTRGQQVTLSCSPISGHRSVSWYQQTPGQGLQFLFEYFSETQRNKGNFPGRFSGRQFSNSRSEMNVSTLELGDSALYLCAISLVGRWTSTDTQYFGPGTRLTVL.

This clonotype came up a few times. V is TRBV18 and J is TRBJ1-2; D unresolved. CDR1 and CDR2 (germline): KGHSH, LQKENI. V gave up 3 bases and J gave up 4 bases, with 15 bases separating them. CDR3 size: 15 residues. CDR3 in DNA: TGTGCCAGCTCACCGAATGGCAACGTGGGCTATGGCTACACCTTC. Its translation: CASSPNGNVGYGYTF.

The V and J genes are TRBV12-3 or TRBV12-4 and TRBJ1-2; D possibly corresponds to TRBD1 (5 bases). This CDR3 spans 14 amino acids. The germline V and J ends were trimmed by 5 bases and 3 bases, with 13 bases remaining between them. The CDR3 protein is CASSPTTEYYGYTF. The DNA of the CDR3 is TGTGCCAGCAGTCCGACGACAGAGTACTATGGCTACACCTTC.

The chain joins TRBV5-6 to TRBJ2-1; the match to TRBD2 covers 7 bases. CDR3 length: 14 amino acids. Germline V lookup: CDR1 SGHDT, CDR2 YYEEEE. With V trimmed by 3 bases and J by 3 bases, 3 bases remained unmatched. The CDR3 DNA follows: TGTGCCAGCAGCTGGGGGGGGGGCTACAATGAGCAGTTCTTC. It is translated as CASSWGGGYNEQFF. The full variable domain, completed using reference TRBV5-6 and TRBJ2-1, is DAGVTQSPTHLIKTRGQQVTLRCSPKSGHDTVSWYQQALGQGPQFIFQYYEEEERQRGNFPDRFSGHQFPNYSSELNVNALLLGDSALYLCASSWGGGYNEQFFGPGTRLTVL.

The chain couples TRBV5-6 to TRBJ2-7; D possibly matches TRBD1 or TRBD2 (6 bases each). The germline gives CDR1 SGHDT, CDR2 YYEEEE. The germline V and J ends were trimmed by 4 bases and 0 bases, with 11 bases remaining between them. The length of the CDR3 is 14 residues. DNA of the CDR3: TGTGCCAGCAGCCCACAGGGAGGCTCCTACGAGCAGTACTTC. This gives the protein CASSPQGGSYEQYF.

The J gene is TRBJ2-3, the V gene TRBV7-7, with D possibly matching TRBD1 (6 bases). Germline values: CDR1 SSHAT, CDR2 FNYEAQ (reference sequence). V shed 2 bases and J shed 2 bases, with 11 bases lying between them. This CDR3 is built from 15 residues. The CDR3 coding sequence is TGTGCCAGCAGCTTATCGCCAGGGGACACAGATACGCAGTATTTT. The encoded protein is CASSLSPGDTDTQYF. Full variable domain (outside the CDR3, taken from reference TRBV7-7 and TRBJ2-3): GAGVSQSPRYKVTKRGQDVTLRCDPISSHATLYWYQQALGQGPEFLTYFNYEAQPDKSGLPSDRFSAERPEGSISTLTIQRTEQRDSAMYRCASSLSPGDTDTQYFGPGTRLTVL.

V usage is TRBV5-1 and J usage is TRBJ1-1; D ambiguous. This CDR3 contains 15 residues. CDR1 and CDR2 from the germline V gene are SGHRS and YFSETQ. Trimming cost V 0 bases and J 1 base, with 10 bases left between them. The CDR3, as DNA: TGCGCCAGCAGCTTGGTGGGTCACCCGAACACTGAAGCTTTCTTT. It encodes CASSLVGHPNTEAFF.

At least ten counts were recorded for this clonotype. A read error may account for a junction end that differs from germline. This chain joins TRBV5-1 and TRBJ2-7; D not certain. Germline CDR1 is SGHRS and CDR2 is YFSETQ. CDR3 size: 13 residues. DNA of the CDR3: TGTGCCAGCAGTGCGGATCGCTCATACGAGCAGTACTTC. This sequence encodes CASSADRSYEQYF.